This entry lists 29 T cell receptor beta chains sequenced from one sample in a study of CD8+CD57+ T cells in acquired aplastic anemia. According to the study, genomic DNA was the template for TCR beta VDJ and CDR3 profiling. TCRdb re-analysed the reads in MiXCR, keeping a single row per CDR3 protein. The data hold roughly 500,000 distinct CDR3 sequences, with approximately 33% observed a single time. Sequencing involved patients with CD8+CD57+ cell expansion previously shown by flow cytometry. Sequences were obtained from sorted CD4+, CD8+, or CD8+CD57+ T cells (not recorded which) from PBMCs. The receptors here all came from a human donor with aplastic anemia.

The rearrangement links TRBV7-9 to TRBJ1-1; possibly TRBD1 for D (5 bases). V lost 7 bases to trimming and J lost 3 bases, with 12 bases between them. Germline values: CDR1 SEHNR, CDR2 FQNEAQ (reference sequence). This CDR3 comprises 13 residues. In DNA, the CDR3 is TGTGCCAGCACCCCTCAAGGGGACACTGAAGCTTTCTTT. Translated: CASTPQGDTEAFF. Drawing the rest from reference TRBV7-9 and TRBJ1-1, the complete variable domain is DTGVSQNPRHKITKRGQNVTFRCDPISEHNRLYWYRQTLGQGPEFLTYFQNEAQLEKSRLLSDRFSAERPKGSFSTLEIQRTEQGDSAMYLCASTPQGDTEAFFGQGTRLTVV.

A note on this clonotype: Compared with germline, one end of the junction differs, possibly owing to a read error. The chain has TRBV3-1 and TRBJ1-1, with D maybe TRBD1 (5 bases). The germline V gene encodes CDR1 LGHDT and CDR2 YNNKEL (reference sequence). This CDR3 contains 14 residues. DNA for the CDR3: TGTGCCAGCAGCCAATTTTCAGGGAGTACTGAAGCTCTCTTT. This translates into CASSQFSGSTEALF.

The chain has TRBV5-6 and TRBJ2-1; tentatively, D is TRBD1 (5 bases). CDR1 is SGHDT and CDR2 is YYEEEE in the germline V gene. The CDR3 totals 13 residues. Trimming cost V 4 bases and J 5 bases, with 10 bases left between them. The CDR3 DNA follows: TGTGCCAGCAGCCCGATCAGGGACAATGAGCAGTTCTTC. It encodes CASSPIRDNEQFF.

As regards this clonotype: A clone one base away is much larger, so this may be a read error. The J gene is TRBJ1-5, the V gene TRBV19, with a tentative D call TRBD1 (5 bases). The germline CDR1 and CDR2 sequences are LNHDA and SQIVND (reference sequence). The CDR3 has 15 residues. Here the CDR3 reads CANSIVGTQNQPQHF. CDR3 coding DNA: TGTGCCAATAGTATAGTCGGGACCCAAAATCAGCCCCAGCATTTT. The entire variable domain, with the rest obtained from reference TRBV19 and TRBJ1-5, is as follows: DGGITQSPKYLFRKEGQNVTLSCEQNLNHDAMYWYRQDPGQGLRLIYYSQIVNDFQKGDIAEGYSVSREKKESFPLTVTSAQKNPTAFYLCANSIVGTQNQPQHFGDGTRLSIL.

The chain recombines TRBV12-3 or TRBV12-4 with TRBJ1-2; 8 bases are shared with TRBD1. The CDR3 loop spans 15 amino acids. Losses at the gene ends were 1 base for V and 7 bases for J; bases not matched to a gene: 8. The CDR3 sequence: CASSLGQGLGSGYTF. DNA for the CDR3: TGTGCCAGCAGTTTAGGACAGGGGCTTGGAAGTGGCTACACCTTC.

For this clonotype: The junction departs from the called germline gene at one end, perhaps through a read error. J is TRBJ1-1 and V is TRBV9; D unclear. The CDR3 length is 14 residues. The germline gives CDR1 SGDLS, CDR2 YYNGEE. This CDR3 is CVSSVLGVSTEAFF. The CDR3 bases are TGTGTCAGCAGCGTACTGGGAGTGAGCACTGAAGCTTTCTTT.

The chain recombines TRBV11-1 with TRBJ2-3; possible D gene TRBD1, 6 bases. Trimming removed 3 bases from V and 2 bases from J, with 12 bases in between. CDR3 length: 15 amino acids. Germline CDR1 is SGHAT and CDR2 is FQDESV (reference sequence). The CDR3 sequence: CASSFFRGPTDTQYF. In DNA, the CDR3 is TGTGCCAGCAGCTTCTTCAGGGGTCCCACAGATACGCAGTATTTT.

The genes are TRBV5-1 and TRBJ2-7; D may match TRBD1 or TRBD2 (6 bases each). The CDR3 extends over 13 amino acids. The V gene lost 3 bases and the J gene lost 6 bases, with 13 bases spanning the gap. Germline-derived CDR1 and CDR2 are SGHRS and YFSETQ. CDR3 DNA sequence: TGCGCCAGCAGCTCGTCACAGGGAGGCGAGCAGTACTTC. This sequence encodes CASSSSQGGEQYF.

This clonotype was seen at least ten times. The chain uses TRBV2 and TRBJ2-5, with 15 bases fitting TRBD2. J was trimmed by 2 bases and V by 5 bases; bases with no gene match: 3. The CDR3 runs to 16 residues. Looked up from germline, CDR1 is SNHLY and CDR2 is FYNNEI. CDR3 sequence: CASSTGLAGGQETQYF. For the CDR3, the DNA is TGTGCCAGCAGTACCGGACTAGCGGGGGGGCAAGAGACCCAGTACTTC.

This clonotype occurred many times. One junction end disagrees with the germline gene, perhaps due to a read error. This CDR3 is CASSTTAISEIF. Here the CDR3 DNA reads TGTGCCAGCAGCACAACCGCAATTTCAGAAATCTTC. The genes are TRBV7-9 and TRBJ1-2; no firm D call. This CDR3 is built from 12 residues. Per germline, CDR1 SEHNR and CDR2 FQNEAQ (reference sequence).

This clonotype was picked up a small number of times. The rearrangement links TRBV2 to TRBJ2-7; D unclear. Per the germline V gene, CDR1 is SNHLY and CDR2 is FYNNEI. This CDR3 is 12 amino acids long. The CDR3 bases are TGTGCTTGGAGTGGCGCCAACTACGAGCAGTACTTC. As protein: CAWSGANYEQYF.

V is TRBV2 and J is TRBJ2-5; a possible D gene is TRBD1 (6 bases). Looked up from germline, CDR1 is SNHLY and CDR2 is FYNNEI. Trimming removed 6 bases from V and 0 bases from J, with 26 bases in between. The length of the CDR3 is 19 residues. As DNA, the CDR3 is TGTGCCAGCAGGAGGTTAATATCTGTTACAGGGATACACCAAGAGACCCAGTACTTC. Translation gives CASRRLISVTGIHQETQYF.

V and J are TRBV2 and TRBJ2-5; 7 positions agree with TRBD1. The CDR3 loop spans 15 amino acids. The germline CDR1 and CDR2 sequences are SNHLY and FYNNEI. The J segment lost 2 bases and the V segment lost 6 bases, leaving 9 bases of the junction unmatched. The CDR3 protein is CASSRQGIGQETQYF. CDR3 nucleotide sequence: TGTGCCAGCAGCCGACAGGGTATTGGACAAGAGACCCAGTACTTC. Based on the CDR3 plus reference TRBV2 and TRBJ2-5, the full variable domain is EPEVTQTPSHQVTQMGQEVILRCVPISNHLYFYWYRQILGQKVEFLVSFYNNEISEKSEIFDDQFSVERPDGSNFTLKIRSTKLEDSAMYFCASSRQGIGQETQYFGPGTRLLVL.

A remark on this clonotype: The CDR3 carries no conserved terminal phenylalanine or tryptophan, so it likely arises from a read error. The chain employs TRBV12-3 or TRBV12-4 and TRBJ1-2; 7 bases map to TRBD1. The V and J ends lost 6 bases and 6 bases, in that order; junction bases with no gene match: 16. The CDR3 totals 16 residues. As DNA, the CDR3 is TGTGCCAGCAGCTACGGCTGGACAGGTTCAAGAGATGGCTACACCCTC. It is translated as CASSYGWTGSRDGYTL.

This rearrangement joins TRBV10-3 to TRBJ1-2; maybe TRBD1 (5 bases). Trimming pared 9 bases from V and 12 bases from J, leaving 17 bases between. CDR3 size: 11 residues. The germline V gene encodes CDR1 ENHRY and CDR2 SYGVKD. The CDR3 nucleotides are TGTGCCATTGCCCTAGGGGAAGGAAACACCTTC. Protein: CAIALGEGNTF.

This chain uses TRBV19 with TRBJ2-4; D is unresolved. CDR1 and CDR2 (germline): LNHDA, SQIVND (reference sequence). V shed 0 bases and J shed 2 bases, with 5 bases lying between them. The CDR3 has 14 amino acids. As DNA, the CDR3 is TGTGCCAGTAGTATAGAATTAACCAAAAACATTCAGTACTTC. Translating gives CASSIELTKNIQYF.

The CDR3 sequence is CASSEDRAEAFF. Written as DNA, the CDR3 is TGTGCCAGCAGTGAAGACAGGGCTGAAGCTTTCTTT. The chain has TRBV2 and TRBJ1-1, with TRBD1 as a possible D gene (6 bases). This CDR3 comprises 12 residues. Germline CDR1 is SNHLY and CDR2 is FYNNEI. Trimming took off 1 base at V and 6 bases at J, with 6 bases between the two ends.

This chain uses TRBV12-3 or TRBV12-4 with TRBJ1-2; D call uncertain. This CDR3 comprises 14 residues. V lost 7 bases and J 4 bases, leaving 16 bases between the germline ends. CDR3 DNA sequence: TGTGCCAGCATCCCCAGTGGCGGATTCTATGGCTACACCTTC. Translated, it gives CASIPSGGFYGYTF.

The chain links TRBV2 to TRBJ1-1, with 10 bases lining up with TRBD1. The V and J ends lost 7 bases and 1 base, in that order; junction bases with no gene match: 6. The CDR3 is made up of 15 amino acids. Germline CDR1 and CDR2: SNHLY and FYNNEI. CDR3 DNA: TGTGCCAGCAAGATAGACAGGGGGCCGAACACTGAAGCTTTCTTT. Translated: CASKIDRGPNTEAFF. The whole variable domain, remainder taken from reference TRBV2 and TRBJ1-1, is EPEVTQTPSHQVTQMGQEVILRCVPISNHLYFYWYRQILGQKVEFLVSFYNNEISEKSEIFDDQFSVERPDGSNFTLKIRSTKLEDSAMYFCASKIDRGPNTEAFFGQGTRLTVV.

This clonotype was seen once. This chain links TRBV25-1 with TRBJ1-2; 7 nucleotides align to TRBD1. J was trimmed by 5 bases and V by 2 bases; bases with no gene match: 14. Germline loops: CDR1 MGHDK, CDR2 SYGVNS. CDR3 length: 17 residues. CDR3 region: CASSEGRGEIPPYGYTF. Here the CDR3 DNA reads TGTGCCAGCAGTGAAGGCAGGGGGGAAATCCCGCCGTATGGCTACACCTTC.

This clonotype was found a few times. The rearrangement joins TRBV19 to TRBJ1-2; TRBD1 matches at 9 bases. CDR3 length: 14 residues. Germline assignment: CDR1 LNHDA and CDR2 SQIVND (reference sequence). The ends lost 11 bases at V and 4 bases at J; junction bases unmatched: 11. CDR3 DNA sequence: TGTGCCTGGGGAACAGGGGGCGATGGCTATGGCTACACCTTC. Translating it yields CAWGTGGDGYGYTF.

This clonotype was detected only a few times. A single base separates this from a much larger clone, so it may be a read error. The gene calls are TRBV14 and TRBJ1-6; D is possibly TRBD1 (6 bases). V lost 4 bases, J lost 11 bases, and 12 bases lay in between. The CDR3 is made up of 13 amino acids. Germline V gives CDR1 SGHDN, CDR2 FVKESK. The CDR3 reads CASSLSGDPPLHF. In DNA form, the CDR3 reads TGTGCCAGCAGCCTGTCAGGGGATCCACCCCTCCACTTT.

This clonotype was counted at least ten times. The chain carries TRBV12-3 or TRBV12-4 and TRBJ1-6; unclear D gene. The CDR3 runs to 14 residues. Trimming removed 1 base at V and 10 bases at J, with 11 bases between. The CDR3 reads CASSLGSVGSPLHF. CDR3 coding DNA: TGTGCCAGCAGTTTAGGGTCGGTGGGCTCACCCCTCCACTTT.

This clonotype was picked up a small number of times. The J gene is TRBJ2-1, the V gene TRBV7-6, with a possible D match to TRBD1 (6 bases). The V and J ends lost 2 bases and 2 bases respectively, with 7 bases between them. CDR1 is SGHVS, CDR2 FNYEAQ, per germline. This CDR3 region has 14 residues. The CDR3 bases are TGTGCCAGCAGCTTACAGGGGCCCTACAATGAGCAGTTCTTC. Encoded protein: CASSLQGPYNEQFF.

This clonotype was observed a handful of times. The DNA of the CDR3 is TGTGCCAGCAGCTCGGATTGGCAGCGGAGCTCCTACGAGCAGTACTTC. Residues: CASSSDWQRSSYEQYF. This chain joins TRBV2 and TRBJ2-7; tentative D call: TRBD2 (5 bases). CDR1 and CDR2 (germline): SNHLY, FYNNEI. This CDR3 region has 16 residues. V lost 6 bases and J lost 0, with 18 bases in between.

The J gene is TRBJ1-6, the V gene TRBV6-1; D uncertain. V lost 3 bases to trimming and J lost 10 bases, with 16 bases between them. The CDR3 contains 15 residues. Per germline, CDR1 MNHNS and CDR2 SASEGT. CDR3: CASSEVTGTRSPLHF. For the CDR3, the DNA is TGTGCCAGCAGTGAGGTAACGGGAACTCGGTCACCCCTCCACTTT.

J is TRBJ2-7 and V is TRBV14; the D is unclear. Deletions cut 0 bases from V and 7 bases from J, with 10 bases between. Germline V gene sequence: CDR1 SGHDN, CDR2 FVKESK. This CDR3 is built from 13 residues. The CDR3, as DNA: TGTGCCAGCAGCCAAGATATAGTAAGGGAGCAGTACTTC. Protein: CASSQDIVREQYF.

This clonotype was recorded many times. J is TRBJ1-6 and V is TRBV2; 10 bases are shared with TRBD1. The germline V gene has CDR1 SNHLY and CDR2 FYNNEI. The CDR3 totals 17 residues. With V trimmed by 0 bases and J by 9 bases, 8 bases remained unmatched. CDR3 in DNA: TGTGCCAGCAGTGAAGCGGCCGGGACAGGGGTCGGTTCACCCCTCCACTTT. This gives the protein CASSEAAGTGVGSPLHF.

There are many counts of this clonotype. The chain couples TRBV24-1 to TRBJ2-1, with D possibly matching TRBD2 (6 bases). Trimming cost V 10 bases and J 5 bases, with 11 bases left between them. This CDR3 spans 12 amino acids. Germline V lookup: CDR1 KGHDR, CDR2 SFDVKD. In nucleotides, the CDR3 is TGTGCCACTCTCGGGAGAGACAATGAGCAGTTCTTC. Amino acid sequence: CATLGRDNEQFF.